Following are 2 T cell receptor beta chains from one sample sequenced in a study of T cells in Graves' hyperthyroidism and ophthalmopathy. TCR beta CDR3 region amplification was performed from RNA transcripts. The study used the HTBI primer set for a first-round RT-PCR of the TCR CDR3. TCRdb processed the multiplex PCR reads anew with MiXCR; each CDR3 protein has one entry. Of about 600,000 distinct CDR3 sequences in the sample, about 16% are singletons; the top ten hold roughly 3.5%. Input material: blood. The receptors were gathered from a woman aged 40 to 55 with Graves' ophthalmopathy.

The chain combines TRBV27 with TRBJ2-7; D is possibly TRBD1 or TRBD2 (5 bases each). The length of the CDR3 is 14 residues. Between the trimmed V and J ends, which lost 6 bases and 2 bases, there was a span of 14 bases. Germline CDR1 and CDR2: MNHEY and SMNVEV (reference sequence). The CDR3 DNA reads as TGTGCCAGCAGCCCCGGGGCCTGGGCCTACGAGCAGTACTTC. Residues: CASSPGAWAYEQYF.

This clonotype was counted at least ten times. The chain joins TRBV2 to TRBJ1-2; the D gene is possibly TRBD1 (5 bases). Germline V gene data show CDR1 as SNHLY and CDR2 as FYNNEI. V lost 0 bases to trimming and J lost 7 bases, with 12 bases between them. The CDR3 totals 14 residues. In nucleotides, the CDR3 is TGTGCCAGCAGTGAAGCGAGGGGACTGGGTGGCTACACCTTC. Translation: CASSEARGLGGYTF. The full variable domain, rest sourced from reference TRBV2 and TRBJ1-2, is EPEVTQTPSHQVTQMGQEVILRCVPISNHLYFYWYRQILGQKVEFLVSFYNNEISEKSEIFDDQFSVERPDGSNFTLKIRSTKLEDSAMYFCASSEARGLGGYTFGSGTRLTVV.